These 9 T cell receptor beta chains came from one sample sequenced in a study of Graves' ophthalmopathy and Graves' hyperthyroidism. Amplification of TCR beta CDR3 regions used RNA transcripts. First-round RT-PCR employed HTBI primers, with a second-round multiplex PCR after it. TCRdb independently ran MiXCR on the multiplex PCR reads; one entry per CDR3 protein. Here the sample spans under 350,000 distinct CDR3 sequences, roughly 16% being singletons. The sequenced material came from peripheral blood. These receptors all come from an adult man with Graves' ophthalmopathy.

This clonotype was counted many times. The chain employs TRBV30 and TRBJ2-7; TRBD2 is a possible D gene (6 bases). CDR3 length: 13 amino acids. The V gene lost 5 bases and the J gene lost 3 bases, with 14 bases spanning the gap. The germline CDR1 and CDR2 sequences are GTSNPN and SVGIG (reference sequence). CDR3 amino acids: CAWGGSGIYEQYF. The CDR3 DNA reads TGTGCCTGGGGGGGGTCTGGGATCTACGAGCAGTACTTC.

This clonotype has a handful of counts. This chain connects TRBV12-3 or TRBV12-4 to TRBJ1-1; D possibly corresponds to TRBD1 (5 bases). Trimming took 6 bases from V and 1 from J, leaving 15 bases between them. The CDR3 contains 15 residues. CDR3 region: CASSPSGRENTEAFF. CDR3 DNA: TGTGCCAGCAGCCCCTCGGGACGGGAGAACACTGAAGCTTTCTTT.

This clonotype has a count of ten or more. J is TRBJ2-7 and V is TRBV12-3 or TRBV12-4, with D perhaps TRBD2 (5 bases). The CDR3 contains 13 residues. Trimming cost V 3 bases and J 2 bases, with 8 bases left between them. CDR3 region: CASSLTTTYEQYF. The CDR3 DNA follows: TGTGCCAGCAGTTTGACTACAACCTACGAGCAGTACTTC.

This clonotype occurred a few times. This sequence joins TRBV4-1 and TRBJ1-1, with 7 bases that match TRBD1. Germline values: CDR1 MGHRA, CDR2 YSYEKL. Trimming cost V 5 bases and J 1 base; bases outside gene matches: 10. The length of the CDR3 is 16 residues. The CDR3 sequence: CASSIEQGITNTEAFF. CDR3 bases: TGCGCCAGCAGCATCGAACAGGGGATAACGAACACTGAAGCTTTCTTT.

This clonotype was recorded at least ten times. The chain has TRBV12-3 or TRBV12-4 and TRBJ2-5; the match to TRBD2 covers 9 bases. This CDR3 has 16 residues. The V segment lost 6 bases and the J segment 2 bases; nucleotides outside the gene matches: 10. CDR3 nucleotide sequence: TGTGCCAGCAGCCCCCAAACCCTAGCGGGGCAAGAGACCCAGTACTTC. The encoded protein is CASSPQTLAGQETQYF.

This clonotype has a handful of counts. This chain joins TRBV20-1 and TRBJ2-5, with D perhaps matching TRBD2 (5 bases). The CDR3 contains 14 residues. V lost 5 bases, J lost 4 bases, and 17 bases lay in between. From germline, CDR1 is DFQATT and CDR2 SNEGSKA (reference sequence). CDR3 sequence (DNA): TGCAGTGCTTCTACTCCGACTATCGTAGAGACCCAGTACTTC. Translated: CSASTPTIVETQYF.

At least ten counts were recorded for this clonotype. The chain combines TRBV15 with TRBJ1-3; the D gene is possibly TRBD1 (5 bases). Germline V gene lookup returns CDR1 LNHNV and CDR2 YYDKDF (reference sequence). The CDR3 runs 15 residues. Trimming left V 5 bases short and J 1 base short, with 12 bases between. DNA for the CDR3: TGTGCCACCAGCGTTAGACAGAGATCTGGAAACACCATATATTTT. This encodes CATSVRQRSGNTIYF.

This clonotype was found many times. CDR3 DNA: TGTGCCAGCAGTGTTAACGAGTCGCCCACCTTC. As protein: CASSVNESPTF. V gene TRBV2 combines with J gene TRBJ1-2; D is ambiguous. This CDR3 comprises 11 residues. With 4 bases removed from V and 13 bases from J, the gap between germline ends came to 13 bases. In germline, CDR1 is SNHLY, CDR2 FYNNEI.

This clonotype appeared many times. The chain links TRBV11-1 to TRBJ1-1, with a weak D call TRBD1 (6 bases). This CDR3 has 16 amino acids. Trimming pared 4 bases from V and 2 bases from J, leaving 17 bases between. Per the germline V gene, CDR1 is SGHAT and CDR2 is FQDESV (reference sequence). The CDR3 loop reads CASSSPSGQVNTEAFF. The CDR3 DNA follows: TGTGCCAGCAGCTCCCCTTCGGGACAAGTCAACACTGAAGCTTTCTTT.